This T cell receptor beta chain was identified in a study of T cell responses to AZD1222 COVID-19 vaccine. Sequencing was performed with immunoSEQ multiplex PCR; in TCRdb, only in-frame clones are kept and a portion is missing. The data contain approximately 150,000 clones, 89% of them singletons. Per germline, CDR1 SGHKS and CDR2 YYEKEE (reference sequence). The CDR3 consists of 15 residues. Trimming shortened V by 1 base and J by 0 bases, and 10 bases separated the two germline ends. This TCR came from an adult who received the AZD1222 COVID-19 vaccine. The sample in question was peripheral blood, obtained 28 days after the second AZD1222 dose. The rearrangement uses TRBV5-5 and TRBJ1-1; D uncertain. The CDR3 is CASSLQAGMNTEAFF. The CDR3 DNA sequence: TGTGCCAGCAGCTTGCAGGCGGGAATGAACACTGAAGCTTTCTTT.